This TCR beta chain appears in the sequencing data of a study of blood T cell repertoires in COVID-19. Across the study: There were acute and convalescent COVID-19 samples, and they came from the United States, Italy and Spain. T cells, B-cell-depleted T cells, or PBMCs supplied cDNA or gDNA.

How the authors handled the data: It was from reference gene primer amplification that nucleated cell counts were estimated. Sequencing used immunoSEQ multiplex PCR; TCRdb keeps in-frame clones, though not all of them. Clone size and the V and J calls come from that table; the DNA yielded D and trimming. Among around 450,000 clones listed, around 89% were seen once. CDR3 length: 15 residues. Germline V gives CDR1 SGDLS, CDR2 YYNGEE. Losses at the gene ends were 2 bases for V and 8 bases for J; bases not matched to a gene: 6. The chain uses TRBV9 and TRBJ2-2, with 10 bases matching TRBD1. The sequence was obtained from a woman in her 30s with acute or convalescent COVID-19. Sequencing was done on a sample of peripheral blood. CDR3 sequence reads: CASSVPGQGGGELFF. Here the CDR3 DNA reads TGTGCCAGCAGCGTCCCTGGACAGGGGGGAGGGGAGCTGTTTTTT.